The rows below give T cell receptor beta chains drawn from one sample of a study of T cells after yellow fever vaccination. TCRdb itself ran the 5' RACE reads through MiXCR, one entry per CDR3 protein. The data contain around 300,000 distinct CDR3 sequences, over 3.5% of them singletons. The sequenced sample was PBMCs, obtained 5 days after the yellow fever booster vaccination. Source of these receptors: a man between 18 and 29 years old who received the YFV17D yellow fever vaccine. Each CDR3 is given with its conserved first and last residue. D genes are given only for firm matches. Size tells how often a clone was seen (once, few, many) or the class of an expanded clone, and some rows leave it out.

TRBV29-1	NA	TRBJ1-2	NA	CSVEETGTLGYTF
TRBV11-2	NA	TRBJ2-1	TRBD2	CASSSAGGESSYNEQFF
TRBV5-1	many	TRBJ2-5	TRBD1	CASSFPGQGRETQYF
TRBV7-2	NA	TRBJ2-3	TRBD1	CASSLAQGATPDTQYF
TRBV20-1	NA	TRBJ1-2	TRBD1	CSALDREGANYGYTF
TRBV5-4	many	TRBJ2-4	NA	CASSLAGGENIQYF
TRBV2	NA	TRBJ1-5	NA	CASRAGTNQPQHF
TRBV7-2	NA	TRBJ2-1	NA	CASSQGLGSSYNEQFF
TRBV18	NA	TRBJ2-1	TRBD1	CASSPKGQGSPYNEQFF
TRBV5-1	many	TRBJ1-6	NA	CASSLDVLGRNSPLHF
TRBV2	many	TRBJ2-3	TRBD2	CASSRLAGPTDTQYF
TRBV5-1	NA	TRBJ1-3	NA	CASSLAGNRFSGNTIYF
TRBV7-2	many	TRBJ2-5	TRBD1	CASSLGWGQGKETQYF
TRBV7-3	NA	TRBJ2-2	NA	CASSLIMGGELFF
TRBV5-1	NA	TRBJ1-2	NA	CASSLDSHGYTF
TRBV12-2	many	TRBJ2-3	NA	CASRTGGFTDTQYF
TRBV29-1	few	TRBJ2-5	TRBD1	CSAGGGTGGARETQYF
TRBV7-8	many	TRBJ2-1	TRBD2	CASSLGLGGDEQFF
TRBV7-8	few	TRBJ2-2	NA	CASGGQRGSGELFF
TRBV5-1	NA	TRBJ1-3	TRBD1	CASSYARGTSGNTIYF
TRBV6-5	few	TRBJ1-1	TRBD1	CASRRTGATTEAFF
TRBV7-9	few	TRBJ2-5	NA	CASSPRTEEETQYF
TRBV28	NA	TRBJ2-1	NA	CASSLPTTEQFF
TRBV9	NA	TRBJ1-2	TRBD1	CASTKGAGLGYTF
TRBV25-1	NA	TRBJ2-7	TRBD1	CASSENPTTTGTHEQYF
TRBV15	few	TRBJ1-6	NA	CATSRDPTGVLSPLHF
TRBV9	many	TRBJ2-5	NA	CASSVGGAGETQYF
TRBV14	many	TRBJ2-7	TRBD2	CASSGPASGGAEQYF
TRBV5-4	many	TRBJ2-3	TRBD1	CASSLQGSTDTQYF
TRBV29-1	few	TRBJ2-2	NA	CSVAQPTGELFF
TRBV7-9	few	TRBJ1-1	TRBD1	CASSPTGQGMNTEAFF
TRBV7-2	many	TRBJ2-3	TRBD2	CASSFGTSGGTPDTQYF
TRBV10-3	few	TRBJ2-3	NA	CAISELSTDTQYF
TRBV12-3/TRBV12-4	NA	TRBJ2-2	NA	CASSPTGVGRGTGELFF
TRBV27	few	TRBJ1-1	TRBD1	CASRPTGWGTEAFF
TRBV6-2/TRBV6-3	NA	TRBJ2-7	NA	CASSYGGFYEQYF
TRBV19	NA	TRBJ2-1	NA	CASSIESGRLNEQFF
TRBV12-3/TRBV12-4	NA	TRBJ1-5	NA	CASSLGRRGDNQPQHF
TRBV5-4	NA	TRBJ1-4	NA	CASSFQGPNEKLFF
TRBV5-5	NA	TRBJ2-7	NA	CASSSSGSWEQYF
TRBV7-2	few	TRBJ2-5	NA	CASSLYGRETQYF
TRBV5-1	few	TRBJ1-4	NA	CASSLISGGDEKLFF
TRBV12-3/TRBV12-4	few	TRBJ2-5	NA	CASSFLRSQETQYF
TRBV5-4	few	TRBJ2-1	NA	CASSPSASDEQFF
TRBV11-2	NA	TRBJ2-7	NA	CASSSRGHHEQYF
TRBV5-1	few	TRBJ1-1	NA	CASSLGVGRGTEAFF